This T cell receptor (beta chain) was captured in a study of cytomegalovirus exposure and HLA in healthy donors. The study, taken as a whole, reports: A later analysis appeared to link common viral pathogens to several of the most significant clusters.

Notes on this clone: No antigen is known for it.

Researchers ran the PCR with 60 Vbeta and 13 Jbeta primers. Here immunoSEQ multiplex PCR was the method, and the copy in TCRdb shows in-frame clones only, minus some. The sample carries some 170,000 clones, around 81% recorded once. In germline, CDR1 is MDHEN, CDR2 SYDVKM. This CDR3 contains 14 residues. Trimming removed 3 bases from V and 6 bases from J; junction bases left unmatched: 5. Sequenced sample: PBMCs. The rearrangement uses TRBV28 and TRBJ1-2; TRBD1 matches 9 bases. The receptor was isolated from a woman in her thirties in good health and CMV-seronegative. The CDR3 DNA reads TGTGCCAGCAGTTTCCTCGGACAGGGGCATGGCTACACCTTC. Translation gives CASSFLGQGHGYTF.